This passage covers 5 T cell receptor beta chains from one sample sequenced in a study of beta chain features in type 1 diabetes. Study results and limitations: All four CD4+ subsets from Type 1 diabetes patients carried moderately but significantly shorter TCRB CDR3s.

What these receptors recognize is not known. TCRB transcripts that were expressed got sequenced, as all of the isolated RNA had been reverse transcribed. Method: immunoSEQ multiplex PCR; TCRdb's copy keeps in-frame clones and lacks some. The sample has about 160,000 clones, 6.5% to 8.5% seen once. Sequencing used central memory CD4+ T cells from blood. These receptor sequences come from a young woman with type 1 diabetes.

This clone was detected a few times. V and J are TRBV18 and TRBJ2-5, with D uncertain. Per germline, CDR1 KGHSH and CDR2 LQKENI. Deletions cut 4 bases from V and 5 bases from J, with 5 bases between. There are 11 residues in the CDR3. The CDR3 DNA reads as TGTGCCAGCTCACTCTCTGAGACCCAGTACTTC. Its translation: CASSLSETQYF.

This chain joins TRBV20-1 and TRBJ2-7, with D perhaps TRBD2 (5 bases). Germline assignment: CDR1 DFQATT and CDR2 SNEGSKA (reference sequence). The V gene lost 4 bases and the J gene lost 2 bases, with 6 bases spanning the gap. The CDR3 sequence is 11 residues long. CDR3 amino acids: CSATLAYEQYF. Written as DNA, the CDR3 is TGCAGTGCTACACTAGCCTACGAGCAGTACTTC.

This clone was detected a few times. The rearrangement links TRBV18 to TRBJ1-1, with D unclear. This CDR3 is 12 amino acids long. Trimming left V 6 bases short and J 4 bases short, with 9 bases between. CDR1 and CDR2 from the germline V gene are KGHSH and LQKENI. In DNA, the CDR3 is TGTGCCAGCTCCCCGGCAGGCACTGAAGCTTTCTTT. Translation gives CASSPAGTEAFF.

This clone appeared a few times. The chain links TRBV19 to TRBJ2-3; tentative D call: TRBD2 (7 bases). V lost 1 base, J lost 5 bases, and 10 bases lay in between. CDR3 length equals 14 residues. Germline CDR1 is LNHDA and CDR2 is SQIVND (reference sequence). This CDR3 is CASSIGGGRDTQYF. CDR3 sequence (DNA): TGTGCCAGTAGTATAGGGGGGGGCAGAGATACGCAGTATTTT.

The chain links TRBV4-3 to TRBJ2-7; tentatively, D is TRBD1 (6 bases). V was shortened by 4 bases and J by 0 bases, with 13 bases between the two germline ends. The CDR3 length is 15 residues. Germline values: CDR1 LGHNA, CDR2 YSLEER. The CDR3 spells CASSRRGAGSYEQYF. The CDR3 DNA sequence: TGCGCCAGCAGCCGCAGGGGCGCGGGCTCCTACGAGCAGTACTTC.